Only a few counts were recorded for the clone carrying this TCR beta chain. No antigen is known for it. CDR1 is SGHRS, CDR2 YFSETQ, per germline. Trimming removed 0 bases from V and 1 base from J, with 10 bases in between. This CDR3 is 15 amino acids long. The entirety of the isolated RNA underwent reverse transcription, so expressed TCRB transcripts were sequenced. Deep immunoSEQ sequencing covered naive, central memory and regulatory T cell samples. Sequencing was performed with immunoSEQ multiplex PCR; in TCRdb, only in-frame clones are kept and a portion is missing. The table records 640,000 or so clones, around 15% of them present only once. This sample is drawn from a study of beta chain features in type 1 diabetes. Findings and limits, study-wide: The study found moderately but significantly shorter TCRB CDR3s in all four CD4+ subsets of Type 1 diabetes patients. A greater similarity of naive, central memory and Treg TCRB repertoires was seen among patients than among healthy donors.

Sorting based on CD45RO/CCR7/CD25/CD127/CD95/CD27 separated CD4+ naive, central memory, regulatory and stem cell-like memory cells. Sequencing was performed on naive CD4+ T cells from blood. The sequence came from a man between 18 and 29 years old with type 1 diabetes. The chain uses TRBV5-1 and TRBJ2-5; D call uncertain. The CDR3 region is CASSLDVGGQETQYF. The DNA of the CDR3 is TGCGCCAGCAGCTTGGATGTAGGTGGCCAAGAGACCCAGTACTTC. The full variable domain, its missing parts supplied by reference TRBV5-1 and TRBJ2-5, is KAGVTQTPRYLIKTRGQQVTLSCSPISGHRSVSWYQQTPGQGLQFLFEYFSETQRNKGNFPGRFSGRQFSNSRSEMNVSTLELGDSALYLCASSLDVGGQETQYFGPGTRLLVL.